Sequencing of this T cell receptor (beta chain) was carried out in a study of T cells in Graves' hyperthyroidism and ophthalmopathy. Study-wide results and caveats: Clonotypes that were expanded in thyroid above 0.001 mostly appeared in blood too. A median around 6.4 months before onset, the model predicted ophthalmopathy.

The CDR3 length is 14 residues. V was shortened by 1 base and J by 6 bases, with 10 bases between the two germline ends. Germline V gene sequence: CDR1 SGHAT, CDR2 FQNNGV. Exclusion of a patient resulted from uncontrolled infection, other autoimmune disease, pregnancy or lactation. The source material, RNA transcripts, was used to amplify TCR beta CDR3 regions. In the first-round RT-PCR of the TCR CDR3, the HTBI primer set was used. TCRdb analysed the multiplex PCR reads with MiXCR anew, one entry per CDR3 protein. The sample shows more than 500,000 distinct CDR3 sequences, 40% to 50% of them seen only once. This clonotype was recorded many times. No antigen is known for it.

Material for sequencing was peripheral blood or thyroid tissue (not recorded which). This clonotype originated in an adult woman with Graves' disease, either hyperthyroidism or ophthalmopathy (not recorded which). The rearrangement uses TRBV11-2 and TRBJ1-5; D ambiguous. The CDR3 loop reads CASSLGGESQPQHF. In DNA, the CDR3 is TGTGCCAGCAGCTTAGGTGGGGAGTCTCAGCCCCAGCATTTT.